Presented here are 15 T cell receptor beta chains from one specimen sequenced in a study of T cell responses to AZD1222 COVID-19 vaccine (dated by TCRdb to about 2021). The library was prepared using the immunoSEQ multiplex PCR assay. TCRdb holds this immuneACCESS table with in-frame rearrangements only. Some clones are missing; in checked studies, unresolved V genes explain under half, and the rest has no known cause. The table for this sample lists about 150,000 clones; over 85% of them were counted only once. Approximately 6.8% of the sample is held by the ten biggest clonotypes. The sample's time point, from its label and the paper: about 28 days (+/-7) after the second vaccine dose. The specimen was peripheral blood, collected 28 days after the second AZD1222 dose. All receptors derive from an adult who received the AZD1222 COVID-19 vaccine.

This clone was observed once. The CDR3 DNA reads as TGTGCCAGCAGCCAAGCTGGGAGGGTTGGTAATTCACCCCTCCACTTT. This encodes CASSQAGRVGNSPLHF. J is TRBJ1-6 and V is TRBV4-2; D unresolved. Germline CDR1 LGHNA, CDR2 YNFKEQ. The CDR3 totals 16 residues. V shed 1 base and J shed 6 bases, with 13 bases lying between them.

This chain joins TRBV29-1 and TRBJ1-2; maybe TRBD1 (6 bases). V lost 5 bases and J lost 1, with 14 bases in between. Germline loops: CDR1 SQVTM, CDR2 ANQGSEA. This CDR3 is 14 amino acids long. The CDR3 sequence is CSVSGQTFNYGYTF. In DNA form, the CDR3 reads TGCAGCGTTTCGGGACAAACATTTAACTATGGCTACACCTTC.

This sequence joins TRBV6-2 or TRBV6-3 and TRBJ1-1; D remains ambiguous. Germline V gene sequence: CDR1 MNHEY, CDR2 SVGEGT. Trimming took off 5 bases at V and 1 base at J, with 11 bases between the two ends. CDR3 length equals 14 residues. CDR3 in DNA: TGTGCCAGCAGTACTACTGTCAGGAACACTGAAGCTTTCTTT. Amino acid sequence: CASSTTVRNTEAFF.

The CDR3 spells CAWSVLVGSEAFF. DNA for the CDR3: TGTGCCTGGAGTGTACTTGTGGGAAGTGAAGCTTTCTTT. The chain combines TRBV30 with TRBJ1-1; D remains unclear. Trimming left V 0 bases short and J 7 bases short, with 12 bases between. Per the germline V gene, CDR1 is GTSNPN and CDR2 is SVGIG (reference sequence). The CDR3 is 13 residues long.

V usage is TRBV19 and J usage is TRBJ1-1, with D unclear. The V gene's germline CDR1 is LNHDA and CDR2 SQIVND (reference sequence). Between the trimmed V and J ends, which lost 10 bases and 0 bases, there was a span of 6 bases. This CDR3 region has 11 residues. CDR3 region: CATRVNTEAFF. The CDR3 region has the DNA TGTGCCACGCGGGTGAACACTGAAGCTTTCTTT.

In this sample, this clone turned up once. The chain recombines TRBV6-6 with TRBJ1-2; D may be TRBD1 (5 bases). The CDR3 length is 15 residues. In germline, CDR1 is MNHNY, CDR2 SVGAGI (reference sequence). The ends were cut back, 6 bases at V and 8 bases at J, with 22 bases in the middle. This CDR3 reads CASRGRAGEDRGYTF. The CDR3 DNA sequence: TGTGCCAGCAGGGGGCGAGCCGGAGAAGATAGAGGCTACACCTTC.

This clone was counted once. The rearrangement links TRBV27 to TRBJ1-6; 10 nucleotides align to TRBD1. Germline assignment: CDR1 MNHEY and CDR2 SMNVEV (reference sequence). The ends lost 3 bases at V and 10 bases at J; junction bases unmatched: 3. The CDR3 is 14 residues long. CDR3 coding DNA: TGTGCCAGCAGTTTTGGGACAGGGGAATCACCCCTCCACTTT. It yields the protein CASSFGTGESPLHF.

This chain uses TRBV3-1 (or the pseudogene TRBV3-2) with TRBJ1-2; the D gene is possibly TRBD1 (5 bases). Trimming cost V 8 bases and J 7 bases, with 11 bases left between them. Germline lookup yields CDR1 LGHDT and CDR2 YNNKEL (reference sequence). The CDR3 has 11 residues. In DNA form, the CDR3 reads TGTGCCAGCCACGGGGGGGGTGGCTACACCTTC. This codes for CASHGGGGYTF.

In this sample, this clone turned up a few times. The chain combines TRBV27 with TRBJ1-2; no reliable D call. CDR1 MNHEY and CDR2 SMNVEV come from the germline V gene (reference sequence). Trimming left V 4 bases short and J 6 bases short, with 12 bases between. The CDR3 sequence is 13 residues long. The CDR3 region has the DNA TGTGCCAGCAGTTGGGAAGGATCACATGGCTACACCTTC. Protein: CASSWEGSHGYTF.

The chain joins TRBV6-5 to TRBJ1-2; D possibly corresponds to TRBD1 (5 bases). The CDR3 is 14 amino acids. V lost 0 bases to trimming and J lost 8 bases, with 13 bases between them. Germline CDR1 reads MNHEY; CDR2 reads SVGAGI. The CDR3 coding sequence is TGTGCCAGCAGTTACTCGACCGGGGGAGAAGGCTACACCTTC. Residues: CASSYSTGGEGYTF.

The chain is built from TRBV10-3 and TRBJ1-3, with D maybe TRBD1 (5 bases). CDR1 is ENHRY and CDR2 is SYGVKD in the germline V gene. The CDR3 is 13 amino acids. V lost 10 bases and J lost 3, with 13 bases in between. Here the CDR3 reads CATWRGDGNTIYF. The CDR3 DNA sequence: TGTGCCACTTGGCGGGGGGATGGAAACACCATATATTTT.

This chain links TRBV2 with TRBJ2-1; TRBD2 is a possible D gene (6 bases). The germline V gene encodes CDR1 SNHLY and CDR2 FYNNEI. The V gene lost 8 bases and the J gene lost 9 bases, with 23 bases spanning the gap. The CDR3 spans 15 residues. DNA for the CDR3: TGTGCCAGCCGGAGGGGCGGCAGGGTGGGCGGTGAGCAGTTCTTC. It translates to CASRRGGRVGGEQFF.

This rearrangement joins TRBV2 to TRBJ1-2, with D possibly TRBD1 on 6 matching bases. This CDR3 has 15 residues. With 4 bases removed from V and 5 bases from J, the gap between germline ends came to 17 bases. The germline V gene has CDR1 SNHLY and CDR2 FYNNEI. DNA for the CDR3: TGTGCCAGCAGTGTGGCAGGGATAAGGGGGTATGGCTACACCTTC. It is translated as CASSVAGIRGYGYTF.

The gene calls are TRBV3-1 (or the pseudogene TRBV3-2) and TRBJ1-2; D is unclear. This CDR3 has 12 amino acids. V lost 1 base and J 8 bases, leaving 8 bases between the germline ends. The germline gives CDR1 LGHDT, CDR2 YNNKEL (reference sequence). Here the CDR3 DNA reads TGTGCCAGCAGCCAAGGTTCCGCCGGCTACACCTTC. It is translated as CASSQGSAGYTF.

This chain connects TRBV2 to TRBJ2-2; D might be TRBD1 or TRBD2, each matching 6 bases. This CDR3 region has 14 residues. The germline CDR1 and CDR2 sequences are SNHLY and FYNNEI. The ends were cut back, 6 bases at V and 3 bases at J, with 11 bases in the middle. The CDR3 region is CASRGGEHTGELFF. The CDR3 DNA reads as TGTGCCAGCAGGGGGGGCGAGCACACCGGGGAGCTGTTTTTT.